Listed below are T cell receptor beta chains from one sample, sequenced in a study of graft-versus-host responses after intestinal transplantation. Antigens for these TCRs are unknown. Clones were read by immunoSEQ multiplex PCR, and TCRdb kept only the in-frame ones, dropping some. Of tens of thousands of clones in the sample, about 90% were seen once. The source was unstimulated CD8+ T cells sorted from spleen or lymph node cells, collected before intestinal transplant. These receptors originate from a human donor who received an intestinal transplant. The CDR3 runs from the conserved cysteine through the conserved F or W. The D gene is left open where the match is weak. Expanded clones get a size class; other rows say once, few or many, or leave the size out.

v_call	d_call	clone_size	cdr3_length	j_call	cdr3_aa	cdr3_nt
TRBV6-5	NA	NA	13	TRBJ1-4	CASADATNEKLFF	TGTGCCAGCGCAGACGCAACTAATGAAAAACTGTTTTTT
TRBV13	NA	NA	14	TRBJ2-5	CASSHRGNQETQYF	TGTGCCAGCAGCCACCGGGGAAACCAAGAGACCCAGTACTTC
TRBV6-5	NA	NA	14	TRBJ2-2	CASSYRDNTGELFF	TGTGCCAGCAGTTACCGGGACAACACCGGGGAGCTGTTTTTT
TRBV10-3	TRBD1	NA	16	TRBJ2-5	CAIGRGRWEGRETQYF	TGTGCCATCGGCAGGGGGCGTTGGGAAGGTCGAGAGACCCAGTACTTC
TRBV7-6	TRBD2	once	17	TRBJ2-1	CASSLEASGGSYNEQFF	TGTGCCAGCAGCTTAGAGGCTAGCGGGGGTTCCTACAATGAGCAGTTCTTC
TRBV30	NA	NA	13	TRBJ2-7	CAWSSGESYEQYF	TGTGCCTGGAGCTCGGGGGAGTCCTACGAGCAGTACTTC
TRBV9	TRBD2	NA	15	TRBJ2-1	CASSAAGGPYNEQFF	TGTGCCAGCAGCGCCGCGGGGGGCCCCTACAATGAGCAGTTCTTC
TRBV29-1	NA	NA	16	TRBJ2-5	CSVQHPMEGAQETQYF	TGCAGCGTTCAACATCCGATGGAGGGGGCCCAAGAGACCCAGTACTTC
TRBV7-6	NA	NA	15	TRBJ1-2	CASSLTDSPNYGYTF	TGTGCCAGCAGCTTAACGGACAGCCCGAACTATGGCTACACCTTC
TRBV27	NA	NA	15	TRBJ2-5	CASSLIGGWRETQYF	TGTGCCAGCAGTTTAATTGGGGGGTGGAGGGAGACCCAGTACTTC
TRBV30	TRBD1	NA	14	TRBJ2-3	CAWSRGTGTDTQYF	TGTGCCTGGAGTCGGGGGACAGGGACAGATACGCAGTATTTT
TRBV7-9	TRBD2	NA	13	TRBJ2-7	CASSLVGGYEQYF	TGTGCCAGCAGCTTAGTGGGGGGGTACGAGCAGTACTTC
TRBV6-6	TRBD2	NA	14	TRBJ2-5	CASSRTSGGETQYF	TGTGCCAGCAGTAGGACTAGCGGGGGGGAGACCCAGTACTTC
TRBV7-9	NA	NA	15	TRBJ2-7	CASSLIDAPAYEQYF	TGTGCCAGCAGCCTCATCGACGCCCCGGCCTACGAGCAGTACTTC
TRBV13	NA	NA	15	TRBJ2-1	CASSPSGRIYNEQFF	TGTGCCAGCAGCCCCTCGGGGAGGATATACAATGAGCAGTTCTTC
TRBV29-1	NA	NA	13	TRBJ2-5	CSVDRDEQETQYF	TGCAGCGTTGACAGGGATGAACAAGAGACCCAGTACTTC
TRBV9	TRBD2	NA	17	TRBJ2-2	CASSVGTSGLHTGELFF	TGTGCCAGCAGCGTAGGGACTAGCGGCCTCCACACCGGGGAGCTGTTTTTT
TRBV29-1	TRBD2	NA	14	TRBJ2-3	CSVMLAGGTDTQYF	TGCAGCGTTATGCTAGCGGGAGGCACAGATACGCAGTATTTT
TRBV10-2	TRBD2	NA	13	TRBJ2-1	CASGTSDLNEQFF	TGCGCCAGCGGGACTAGCGACCTCAATGAGCAGTTCTTC
TRBV27	NA	NA	12	TRBJ2-3	CASSFNKDTQYF	TGTGCCAGCAGTTTTAATAAGGATACGCAGTATTTT
TRBV27	NA	NA	15	TRBJ2-1	CASSRRMERYNEQFF	TGTGCCAGCAGTCGCCGGATGGAGAGATACAATGAGCAGTTCTTC
TRBV5-1	NA	NA	14	TRBJ2-7	CASSPTGPQYEQYF	TGCGCCAGCAGCCCAACCGGACCCCAATACGAGCAGTACTTC
TRBV10-3	NA	NA	17	TRBJ2-7	CAISEGAIAEKGYEQYF	TGTGCCATCAGTGAGGGGGCGATCGCGGAAAAAGGGTACGAGCAGTACTTC